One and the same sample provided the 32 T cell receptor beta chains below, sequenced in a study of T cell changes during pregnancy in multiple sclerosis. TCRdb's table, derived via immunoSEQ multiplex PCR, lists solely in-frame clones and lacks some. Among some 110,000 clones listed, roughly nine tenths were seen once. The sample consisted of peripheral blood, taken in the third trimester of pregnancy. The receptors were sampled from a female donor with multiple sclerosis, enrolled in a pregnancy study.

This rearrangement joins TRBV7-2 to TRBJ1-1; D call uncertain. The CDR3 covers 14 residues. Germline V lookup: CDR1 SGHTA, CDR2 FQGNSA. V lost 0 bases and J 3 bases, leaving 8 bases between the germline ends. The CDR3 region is CASSLALRDTEAFF. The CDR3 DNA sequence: TGTGCCAGCAGCTTAGCCCTCCGGGACACTGAAGCTTTCTTT.

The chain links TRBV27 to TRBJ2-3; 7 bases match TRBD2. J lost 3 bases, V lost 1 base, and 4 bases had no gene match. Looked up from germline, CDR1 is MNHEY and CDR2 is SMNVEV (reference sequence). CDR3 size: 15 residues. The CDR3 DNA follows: TGTGCCAGCAGTTTATACGGGAGGACGACAGATACGCAGTATTTT. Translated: CASSLYGRTTDTQYF.

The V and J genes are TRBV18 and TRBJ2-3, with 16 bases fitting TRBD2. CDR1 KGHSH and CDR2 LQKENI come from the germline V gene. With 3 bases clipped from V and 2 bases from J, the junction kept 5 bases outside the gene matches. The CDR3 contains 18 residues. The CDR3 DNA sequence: TGTGCCAGCTCACCTACGGGACTAGCGGGAGGGTACACAGATACGCAGTATTTT. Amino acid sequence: CASSPTGLAGGYTDTQYF.

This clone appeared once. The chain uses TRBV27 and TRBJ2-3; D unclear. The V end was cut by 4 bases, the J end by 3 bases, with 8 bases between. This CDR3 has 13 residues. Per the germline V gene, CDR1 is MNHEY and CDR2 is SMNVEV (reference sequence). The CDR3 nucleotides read TGTGCCAGCAGTTCCCAAATGACAGATACGCAGTATTTT. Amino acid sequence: CASSSQMTDTQYF.

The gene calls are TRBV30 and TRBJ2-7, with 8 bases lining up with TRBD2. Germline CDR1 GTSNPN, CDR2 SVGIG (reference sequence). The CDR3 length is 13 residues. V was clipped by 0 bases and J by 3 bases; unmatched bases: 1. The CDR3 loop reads CAWSVAGVYEQYF. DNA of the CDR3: TGTGCCTGGAGTGTAGCGGGAGTCTACGAGCAGTACTTC.

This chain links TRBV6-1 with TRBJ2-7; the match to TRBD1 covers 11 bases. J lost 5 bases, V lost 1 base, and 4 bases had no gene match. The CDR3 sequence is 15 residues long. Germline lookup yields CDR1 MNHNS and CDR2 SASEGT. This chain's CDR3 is CASSEGGTGGHEQYF. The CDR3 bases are TGTGCCAGCAGTGAAGGGGGGACAGGGGGACACGAGCAGTACTTC.

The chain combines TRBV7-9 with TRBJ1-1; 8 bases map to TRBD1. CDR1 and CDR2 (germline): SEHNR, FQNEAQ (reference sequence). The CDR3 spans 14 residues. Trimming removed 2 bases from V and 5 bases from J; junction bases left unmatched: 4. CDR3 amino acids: CASSLQGAQTEAFF. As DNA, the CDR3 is TGTGCCAGCAGCTTACAGGGGGCGCAGACTGAAGCTTTCTTT.

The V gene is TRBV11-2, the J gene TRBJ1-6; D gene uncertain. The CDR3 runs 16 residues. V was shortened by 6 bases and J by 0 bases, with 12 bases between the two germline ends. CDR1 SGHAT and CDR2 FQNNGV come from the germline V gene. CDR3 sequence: CASRRTLGSYNSPLHF. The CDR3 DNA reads TGTGCCAGCAGGCGGACTCTGGGCTCCTATAATTCACCCCTCCACTTT.

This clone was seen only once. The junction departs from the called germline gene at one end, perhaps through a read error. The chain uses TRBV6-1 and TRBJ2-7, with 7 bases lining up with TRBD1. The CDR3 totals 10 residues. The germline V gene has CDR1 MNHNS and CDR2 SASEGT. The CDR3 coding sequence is TGTGCCAACACGACAGGGTGGAATACCTTC. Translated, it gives CANTTGWNTF.

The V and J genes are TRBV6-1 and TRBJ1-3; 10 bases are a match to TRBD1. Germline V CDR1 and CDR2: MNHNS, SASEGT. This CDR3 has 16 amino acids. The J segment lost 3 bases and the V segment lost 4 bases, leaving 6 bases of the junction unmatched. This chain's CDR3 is CASSARTGGGGNTIYF. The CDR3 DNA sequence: TGTGCCAGCAGTGCTCGGACAGGGGGTGGTGGAAACACCATATATTTT.

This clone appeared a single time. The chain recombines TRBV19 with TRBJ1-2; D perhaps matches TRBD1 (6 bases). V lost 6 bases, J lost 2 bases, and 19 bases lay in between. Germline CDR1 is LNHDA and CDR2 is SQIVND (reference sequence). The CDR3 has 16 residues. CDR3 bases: TGTGCCAGTAGCCCTAGGGGGAGACGTGAAAACTATGGCTACACCTTC. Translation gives CASSPRGRRENYGYTF.

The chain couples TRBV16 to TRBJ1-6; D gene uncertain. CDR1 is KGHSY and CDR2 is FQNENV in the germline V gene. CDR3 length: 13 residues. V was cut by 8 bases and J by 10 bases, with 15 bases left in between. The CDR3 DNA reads TGTGCCAGCCGCGGGTGGCGGGAATCACCCCTCCACTTT. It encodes CASRGWRESPLHF.

The CDR3 region is CASEQGKRGYTF. In nucleotides, the CDR3 is TGTGCCAGCGAACAGGGGAAGAGGGGCTACACCTTC. This chain links TRBV28 with TRBJ1-2; TRBD1 matches at 7 bases. J gave up 8 bases and V 8 bases, and 8 bases lay outside the gene matches. From germline, CDR1 is MDHEN and CDR2 SYDVKM. The CDR3 covers 12 residues.

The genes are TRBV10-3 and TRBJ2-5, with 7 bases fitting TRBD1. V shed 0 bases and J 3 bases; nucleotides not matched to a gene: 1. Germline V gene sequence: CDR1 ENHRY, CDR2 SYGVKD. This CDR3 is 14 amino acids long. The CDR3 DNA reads TGTGCCATCAGTGAGTCGGGACAGAAAGAGACCCAGTACTTC. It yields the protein CAISESGQKETQYF.

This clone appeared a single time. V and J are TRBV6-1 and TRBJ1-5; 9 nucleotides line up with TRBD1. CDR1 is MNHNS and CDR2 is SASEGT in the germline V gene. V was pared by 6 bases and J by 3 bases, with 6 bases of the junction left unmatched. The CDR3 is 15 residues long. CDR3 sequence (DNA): TGTGCCAGCAGATGGACAGGGGCCTACAATCAGCCCCAGCATTTT. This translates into CASRWTGAYNQPQHF.

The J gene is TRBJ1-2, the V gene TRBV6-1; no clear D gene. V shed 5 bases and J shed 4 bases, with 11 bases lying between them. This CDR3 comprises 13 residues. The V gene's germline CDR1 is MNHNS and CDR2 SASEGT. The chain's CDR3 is CASSSLNLYGYTF. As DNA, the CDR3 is TGTGCCAGCAGTTCACTGAACCTCTATGGCTACACCTTC.

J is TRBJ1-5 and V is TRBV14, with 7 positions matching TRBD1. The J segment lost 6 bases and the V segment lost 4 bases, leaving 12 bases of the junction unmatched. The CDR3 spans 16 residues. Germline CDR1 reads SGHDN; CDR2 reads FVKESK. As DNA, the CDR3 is TGTGCCAGCAGCCTACCCGTAGGAGGGGGCGGTCAGCCCCAGCATTTT. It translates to CASSLPVGGGGQPQHF.

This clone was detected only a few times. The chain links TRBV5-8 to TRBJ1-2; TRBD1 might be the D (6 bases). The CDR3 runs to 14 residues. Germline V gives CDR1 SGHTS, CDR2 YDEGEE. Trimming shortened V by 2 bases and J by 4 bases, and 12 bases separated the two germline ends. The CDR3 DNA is TGTGCCAGCAGCTTCGGTTCCAGGGGCTATGGCTACACCTTC. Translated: CASSFGSRGYGYTF.

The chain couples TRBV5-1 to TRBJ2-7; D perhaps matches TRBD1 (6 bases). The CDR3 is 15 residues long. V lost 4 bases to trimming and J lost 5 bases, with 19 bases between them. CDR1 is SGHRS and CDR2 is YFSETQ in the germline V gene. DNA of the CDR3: TGCGCCAGCAGCCCCACTCCGGGACACTTTGACGAGCAGTACTTC. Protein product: CASSPTPGHFDEQYF.

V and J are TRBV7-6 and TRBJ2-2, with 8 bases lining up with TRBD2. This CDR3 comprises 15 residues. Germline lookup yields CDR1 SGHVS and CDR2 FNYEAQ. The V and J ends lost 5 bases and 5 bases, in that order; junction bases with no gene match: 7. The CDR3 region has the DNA TGTGCCAGCAGCCAAGGACTAGCCAGTACCGGGGAGCTGTTTTTT. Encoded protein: CASSQGLASTGELFF.

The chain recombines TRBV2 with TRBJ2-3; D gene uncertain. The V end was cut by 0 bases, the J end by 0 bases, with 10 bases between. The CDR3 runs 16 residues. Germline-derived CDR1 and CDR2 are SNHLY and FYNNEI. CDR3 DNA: TGTGCCAGCAGTGAAGCGCGGTTCAGAAGCACAGATACGCAGTATTTT. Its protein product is CASSEARFRSTDTQYF. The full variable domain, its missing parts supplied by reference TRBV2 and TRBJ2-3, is EPEVTQTPSHQVTQMGQEVILRCVPISNHLYFYWYRQILGQKVEFLVSFYNNEISEKSEIFDDQFSVERPDGSNFTLKIRSTKLEDSAMYFCASSEARFRSTDTQYFGPGTRLTVL.

The CDR3 loop is CASSPRTSWNTGELFF. In DNA form, the CDR3 reads TGTGCCAGCAGCCCCCGGACTAGCTGGAACACCGGGGAGCTGTTTTTT. This chain links TRBV5-5 with TRBJ2-2; the match to TRBD2 covers 8 bases. The ends lost 4 bases at V and 1 base at J; junction bases unmatched: 6. The CDR3 contains 16 residues. Germline loops: CDR1 SGHKS, CDR2 YYEKEE (reference sequence). Using reference TRBV5-5 and TRBJ2-2 for the parts outside the CDR3, the full variable domain is DAGVTQSPTHLIKTRGQQVTLRCSPISGHKSVSWYQQVLGQGPQFIFQYYEKEERGRGNFPDRFSARQFPNYSSELNVNALLLGDSALYLCASSPRTSWNTGELFFGEGSRLTVL.

The CDR3 is CASSVEGGWGGETQYF. For the CDR3, the DNA is TGTGCCAGCAGCGTAGAAGGGGGTTGGGGGGGAGAGACCCAGTACTTC. The V and J genes are TRBV9 and TRBJ2-5; possible D gene TRBD2, 7 bases. The CDR3 consists of 16 residues. Germline V gene data show CDR1 as SGDLS and CDR2 as YYNGEE. Trimming took off 0 bases at V and 4 bases at J, with 16 bases between the two ends.

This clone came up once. The CDR3 loop is CAWRSGTGAFLPEQPQHF. The CDR3 coding sequence is TGTGCCTGGAGGTCCGGGACAGGGGCATTTTTACCCGAGCAGCCCCAGCATTTT. The rearrangement links TRBV30 to TRBJ1-5; 10 bases fit TRBD1. The CDR3 spans 18 residues. The trim removed 3 bases at V and 7 bases at J, leaving 18 bases unmatched. Germline V gene lookup returns CDR1 GTSNPN and CDR2 SVGIG (reference sequence).

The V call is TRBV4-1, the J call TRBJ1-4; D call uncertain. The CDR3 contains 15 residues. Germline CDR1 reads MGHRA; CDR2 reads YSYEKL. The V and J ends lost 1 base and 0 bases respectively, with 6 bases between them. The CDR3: CASSQGPATNEKLFF. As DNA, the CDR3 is TGCGCCAGCAGCCAAGGTCCAGCAACTAATGAAAAACTGTTTTTT.

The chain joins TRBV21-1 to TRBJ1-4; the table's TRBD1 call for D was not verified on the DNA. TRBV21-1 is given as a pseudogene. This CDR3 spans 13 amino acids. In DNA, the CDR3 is TGTGCCAGCCGGGACAGGGGGCTAGGAAAACTGTTTTTT. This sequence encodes CASRDRGLGKLFF.

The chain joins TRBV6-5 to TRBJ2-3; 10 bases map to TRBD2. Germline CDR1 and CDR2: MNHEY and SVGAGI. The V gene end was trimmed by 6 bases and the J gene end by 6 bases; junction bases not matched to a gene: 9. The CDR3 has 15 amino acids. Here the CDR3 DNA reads TGTGCCAGCAGGCCGCCGAGCGGGGGGGTTGATACGCAGTATTTT. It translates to CASRPPSGGVDTQYF.

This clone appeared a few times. The CDR3 nucleotides are TGTGCCATCAGTCAGGGGCCCACTGAAGCTTTCTTT. It yields the protein CAISQGPTEAFF. The chain is built from TRBV10-3 and TRBJ1-1; D may be TRBD1 (6 bases). Germline CDR1 and CDR2: ENHRY and SYGVKD. The length of the CDR3 is 12 residues. Trimming took 5 bases from V and 4 from J, leaving 8 bases between them.

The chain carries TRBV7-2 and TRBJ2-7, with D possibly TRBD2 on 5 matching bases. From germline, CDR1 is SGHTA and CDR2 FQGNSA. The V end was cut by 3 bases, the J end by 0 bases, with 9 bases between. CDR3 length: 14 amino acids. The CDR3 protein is CASSFTGSSYEQYF. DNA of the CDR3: TGTGCCAGCAGCTTTACGGGGAGCTCCTACGAGCAGTACTTC.

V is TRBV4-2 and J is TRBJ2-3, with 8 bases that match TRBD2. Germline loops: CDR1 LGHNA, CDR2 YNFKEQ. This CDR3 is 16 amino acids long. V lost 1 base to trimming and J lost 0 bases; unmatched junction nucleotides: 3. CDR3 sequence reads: CASSQGERESTDTQYF. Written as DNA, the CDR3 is TGTGCCAGCAGCCAAGGGGAGCGGGAGAGCACAGATACGCAGTATTTT.

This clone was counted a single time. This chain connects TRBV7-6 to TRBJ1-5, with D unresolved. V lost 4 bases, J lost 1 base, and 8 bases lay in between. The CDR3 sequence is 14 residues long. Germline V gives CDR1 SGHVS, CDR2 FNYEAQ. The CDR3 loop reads CASSWSRSNQPQHF. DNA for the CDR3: TGTGCCAGCAGCTGGTCTAGGAGCAATCAGCCCCAGCATTTT.

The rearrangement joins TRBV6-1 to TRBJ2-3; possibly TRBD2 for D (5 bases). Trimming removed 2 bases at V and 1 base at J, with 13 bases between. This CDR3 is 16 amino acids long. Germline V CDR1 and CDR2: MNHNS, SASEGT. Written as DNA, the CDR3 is TGTGCCAGCAGTGAATCGGAGGCGCTTCGCACAGATACGCAGTATTTT. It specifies CASSESEALRTDTQYF.